This T cell receptor beta chain appears in the sequencing data of a study of human T cells and chemical hapten exposure. The wider study: Alopecia areata, totalis and universalis patients, mostly female, were included. Points from the study as a whole: The presence of alopecia in the donors means their immune response may differ from healthy people's. The formation of large CDR3 similarity clusters by expanded TCRs significantly exceeded that of controls.

Time point specified: patch test 2, 6 weeks after DPC sensitization. As for treatment: therapeutic diphenylcyclopropenone sensitization with weekly scalp DPC. Individual cDNA molecules received unique molecular identifiers in the library. TCRdb analysed the RACE reads with MiXCR anew, one entry per CDR3 protein. Counted here are a few hundred thousand distinct CDR3 sequences, nearly 6.5% occurring once; the ten biggest clones make up under 7%. Points on this clonotype: Its target is not known.

The TCR originated in a woman aged 18-30 years with alopecia areata. Some clones in this sample may be carry-over from other donors' samples. Here the sequenced sample was whole blood, taken in connection with sensitization to the hapten diphenylcyclopropenone (DPC).

CDR3 sequence: CASSLDRGREKLFF. CDR3 nucleotide sequence: TGTGCCAGCAGCTTGGACAGGGGGCGTGAAAAACTGTTTTTT. This rearrangement joins TRBV7-9 to TRBJ1-4; 11 bases map to TRBD1. V gave up 3 bases and J gave up 7 bases; unmatched junction bases: 1. Per the germline V gene, CDR1 is SEHNR and CDR2 is FQNEAQ (reference sequence). The CDR3 loop spans 14 amino acids. The whole variable domain, filled in from reference TRBV7-9 and TRBJ1-4, reads DTGVSQNPRHKITKRGQNVTFRCDPISEHNRLYWYRQTLGQGPEFLTYFQNEAQLEKSRLLSDRFSAERPKGSFSTLEIQRTEQGDSAMYLCASSLDRGREKLFFGSGTQLSVL.